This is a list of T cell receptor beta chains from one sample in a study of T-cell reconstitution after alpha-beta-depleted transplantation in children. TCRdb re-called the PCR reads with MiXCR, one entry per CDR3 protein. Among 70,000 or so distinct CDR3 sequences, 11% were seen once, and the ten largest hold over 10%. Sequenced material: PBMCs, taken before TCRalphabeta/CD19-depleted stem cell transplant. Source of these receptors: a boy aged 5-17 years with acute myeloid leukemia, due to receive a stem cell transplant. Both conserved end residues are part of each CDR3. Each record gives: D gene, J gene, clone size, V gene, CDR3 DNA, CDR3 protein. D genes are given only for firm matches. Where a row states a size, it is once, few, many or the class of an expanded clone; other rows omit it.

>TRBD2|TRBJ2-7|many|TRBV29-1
TGCAGCGTTACCTGGACTAGCGGGAGGATCTCGGGAGAGCAGTACTTC
CSVTWTSGRISGEQYF
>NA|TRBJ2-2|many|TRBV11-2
TGTGCCAGCAGCTTAGCAGTCGGGGAGCTGTTTTTT
CASSLAVGELFF
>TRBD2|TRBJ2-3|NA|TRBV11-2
TGTGCCAGCAGTCCCCTAGCGGGGGCGGTAGATACGCAGTATTTT
CASSPLAGAVDTQYF
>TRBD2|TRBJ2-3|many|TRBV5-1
TGCGCCAGCAGCTTGGAGGGACTAGCAGGGACAAATACGCAGTATTTT
CASSLEGLAGTNTQYF
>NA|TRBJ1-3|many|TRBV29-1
TGCAGCGTTGAATGGGGAAACACCATATATTTT
CSVEWGNTIYF
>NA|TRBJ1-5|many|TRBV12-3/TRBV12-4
TGTGCCAGCAGCCCCGGACAGAACCAGCCCCAGCATTTT
CASSPGQNQPQHF
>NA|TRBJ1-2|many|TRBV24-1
TGTGCCACCAGTGATTCCGGACTGAACTATGGCTACACCTTC
CATSDSGLNYGYTF
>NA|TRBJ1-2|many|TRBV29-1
TGCAGCGCCCCCCAGGGTAACTATGGCTACACCTTC
CSAPQGNYGYTF
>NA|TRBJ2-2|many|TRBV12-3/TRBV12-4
TGTGCCAGCAGTTTGAGGGGGGGGTCGAGCACCGGGGAGCTGTTTTTT
CASSLRGGSSTGELFF
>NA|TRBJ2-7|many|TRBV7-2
TGTGCCAGCAGCCCCTTAAGCCTTGACTACGAGCAGTACTTC
CASSPLSLDYEQYF
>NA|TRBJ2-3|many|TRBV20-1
TGCAGTGCTAGAGGGAAGGGACTGTCCCACACAGATACGCAGTATTTT
CSARGKGLSHTDTQYF
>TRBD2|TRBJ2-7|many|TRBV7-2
TGTGCCAGCAGCTTGGACAAAAGAACGGGACTAGTTGGTGAGCAGTACTTC
CASSLDKRTGLVGEQYF
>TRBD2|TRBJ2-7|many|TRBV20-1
TGCAGTGCTCCGCTGAGCGGGAGGACCAACTCCTACGAGCAGTACTTC
CSAPLSGRTNSYEQYF
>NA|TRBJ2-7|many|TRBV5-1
TGCGCCAGCAGCTTCCGAAGCGGAAACTACGAGCAGTACTTC
CASSFRSGNYEQYF
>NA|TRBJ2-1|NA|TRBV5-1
TGCGCCAGCAGCTTAAGGGACAATTTTAATGAGCAGTTCTTC
CASSLRDNFNEQFF
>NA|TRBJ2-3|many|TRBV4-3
TGCGCCAGCAGCCAAGATCCTAGCCCTATAGATACGCAGTATTTT
CASSQDPSPIDTQYF
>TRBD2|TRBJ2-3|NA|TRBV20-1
TGCAGTGCTCGTGCCACTAGCGGAGGAACAGATACGCAGTATTTT
CSARATSGGTDTQYF
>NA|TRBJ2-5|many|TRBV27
TGTGCCAGCAGTTTATTTTTCAGGACTCAAGAGACCCAGTACTTC
CASSLFFRTQETQYF
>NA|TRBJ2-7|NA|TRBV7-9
TGTGCCAGCACCCTCGGACAGATCTCGCAGTACTTC
CASTLGQISQYF
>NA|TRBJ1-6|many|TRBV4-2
TGTGCCAGCGGTGAGATAACGGCGGATTCACCCCTCCACTTT
CASGEITADSPLHF
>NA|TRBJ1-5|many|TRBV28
TGTGCCAGCAAGCGCGGGGATCAGCCCCAGCATTTT
CASKRGDQPQHF
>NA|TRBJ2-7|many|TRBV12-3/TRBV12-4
TGTGCCAGCCAGATCGGCGGGTTCGCCCTGGCATACTTC
CASQIGGFALAYF